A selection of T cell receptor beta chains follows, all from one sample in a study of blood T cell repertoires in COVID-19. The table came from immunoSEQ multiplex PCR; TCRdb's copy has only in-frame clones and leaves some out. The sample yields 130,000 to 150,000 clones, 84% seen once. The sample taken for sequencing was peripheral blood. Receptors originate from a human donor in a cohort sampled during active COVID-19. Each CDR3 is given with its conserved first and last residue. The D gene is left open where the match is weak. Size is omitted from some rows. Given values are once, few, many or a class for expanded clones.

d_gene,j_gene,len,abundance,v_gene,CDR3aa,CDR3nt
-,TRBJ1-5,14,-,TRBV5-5,CASSPGGTNQPQHF,TGTGCCAGCAGCCCCGGCGGGACCAATCAGCCCCAGCATTTT
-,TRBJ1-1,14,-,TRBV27,CASSLLTANTEAFF,TGTGCCAGCAGTTTACTGACAGCGAACACTGAAGCTTTCTTT
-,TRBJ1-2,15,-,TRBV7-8,CASSLVPTANYGYTF,TGTGCCAGCAGCTTAGTACCGACAGCTAACTATGGCTACACCTTC
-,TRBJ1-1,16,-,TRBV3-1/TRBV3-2,CASSQDGVQGLREAFF,TGTGCCAGCAGCCAAGATGGGGTCCAGGGCCTTAGGGAAGCTTTCTTT
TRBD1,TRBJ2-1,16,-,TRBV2,CASREATGVAYNEQFF,TGTGCCAGCAGGGAGGCCACAGGGGTCGCCTACAATGAGCAGTTCTTC
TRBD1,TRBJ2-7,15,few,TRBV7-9,CASSPYGTDRYEQYF,TGTGCCAGCAGCCCCTACGGGACAGATCGTTATGAGCAGTACTTC
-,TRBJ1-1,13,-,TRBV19,CASSKTVNTEAFF,TGTGCCAGTAGTAAGACAGTGAACACTGAAGCTTTCTTT
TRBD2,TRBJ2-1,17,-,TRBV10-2,CASRREVLPSSYNEQFF,TGCGCCAGCAGGCGGGAGGTTCTACCGAGCTCCTACAATGAGCAGTTCTTC
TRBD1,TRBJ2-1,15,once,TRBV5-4,CASSIDRGPYNEQFF,TGTGCCAGCAGCATCGACAGGGGGCCCTACAATGAGCAGTTCTTC
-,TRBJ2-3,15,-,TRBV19,CASSNSGGVADTQYF,TGTGCCAGTAGTAACAGCGGAGGTGTTGCAGATACGCAGTATTTT
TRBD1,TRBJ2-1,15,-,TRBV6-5,CASIRTGGSYNEQFF,TGTGCCAGCATACGGACAGGGGGTTCATACAATGAGCAGTTCTTC
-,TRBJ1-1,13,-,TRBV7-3,CASSPPGDTEAFF,TGTGCCAGCAGCCCCCCGGGGGACACTGAAGCTTTCTTT
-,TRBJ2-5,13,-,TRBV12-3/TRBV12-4,CASSFGGQETQYF,TGTGCCAGCAGTTTTGGGGGGCAAGAGACCCAGTACTTC
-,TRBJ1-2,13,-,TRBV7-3,CASSPYEGYGYTF,TGTGCCAGCAGCCCCTATGAGGGCTATGGCTACACCTTC
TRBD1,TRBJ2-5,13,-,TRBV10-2,CASSVGGVETQYF,TGCGCCAGCAGTGTAGGGGGCGTAGAGACCCAGTACTTC
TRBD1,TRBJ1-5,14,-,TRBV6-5,CACSDRGMNQPQHF,TGTGCCTGCTCCGACAGGGGGATGAATCAGCCCCAGCATTTT
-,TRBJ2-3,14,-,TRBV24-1,CATSDSGTGDTQYF,TGTGCCACCAGTGACTCTGGGACTGGAGATACGCAGTATTTT
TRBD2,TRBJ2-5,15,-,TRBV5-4,CASSLKVSGAETQYF,TGTGCCAGCAGCTTGAAAGTGAGCGGGGCGGAGACCCAGTACTTC
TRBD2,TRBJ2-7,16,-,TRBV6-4,CASRNSGGEVPYEQYF,TGTGCCAGCAGGAATAGCGGGGGGGAAGTACCCTACGAGCAGTACTTC
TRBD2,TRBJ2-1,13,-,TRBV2,CASSRLAGNEQFF,TGTGCCAGCAGTCGACTAGCGGGGAATGAGCAGTTCTTC
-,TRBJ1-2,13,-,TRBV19,CASRPGSNYGYTF,TGTGCCAGTAGACCGGGTTCAAACTATGGCTACACCTTC
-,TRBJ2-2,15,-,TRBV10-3,CAISGKATNTGELFF,TGTGCCATCAGTGGAAAAGCTACTAACACCGGGGAGCTGTTTTTT
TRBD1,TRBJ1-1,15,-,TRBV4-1,CASSQEDRANTEAFF,TGCGCCAGCAGCCAAGAGGACAGGGCGAACACTGAAGCTTTCTTT